The T cell receptor (beta chain) under discussion was sequenced for a study of shared clonotypes between healthy human individuals. Assay used: immunoSEQ multiplex PCR; TCRdb lists only in-frame clones, some missing. The sample lists around 330,000 clones, around two thirds occurring once. Trimming left V 1 base short and J 2 bases short, with 7 bases between. The CDR3 contains 13 residues. CDR1 and CDR2 (germline): SGHDT, YYEEEE. Concerning this clone itself: The identical CDR3 is also encoded by other nucleotide sequences in the sample.

The sequence was collected from a young man in good health. The specimen sequenced was memory CD4+ T cells sorted from blood. Subset in this sample: CD45RA-negative fraction. This chain uses TRBV5-6 with TRBJ2-7; D might be TRBD1 (6 bases). The CDR3 sequence is CASSLQGPYEQYF. The CDR3 DNA reads as TGTGCCAGCAGCTTGCAGGGGCCCTACGAGCAGTACTTC.